Below, 24 T cell receptor beta chains from the same sample are listed, as sequenced in a study of cytomegalovirus exposure and HLA in healthy donors. Repertoires were generated with immunoSEQ multiplex PCR, while TCRdb's copy carries only in-frame clones and drops some. This sample has about 98,000 clones; roughly 87% occur once, and the top ten carry 6.3%. Input material: PBMCs. The receptors come from a man between 18 and 35 years old in good health and CMV-seropositive.

The chain combines TRBV6-6 with TRBJ1-1, with D uncertain. Trimming took 6 bases from V and 4 from J, leaving 15 bases between them. Germline V CDR1 and CDR2: MNHNY, SVGAGI (reference sequence). The CDR3 runs 14 residues. The CDR3 bases are TGTGCCAGCAGCAACGCACGGGTGGGCACTGAAGCTTTCTTT. It yields the protein CASSNARVGTEAFF.

J is TRBJ1-5 and V is TRBV19, with 10 nucleotides matching TRBD1. CDR3 length: 17 residues. V was clipped by 10 bases and J by 2 bases; unmatched bases: 14. Looked up from germline, CDR1 is LNHDA and CDR2 is SQIVND (reference sequence). The CDR3 sequence: CATLAGQGQGGNQPQHF. CDR3 sequence (DNA): TGTGCCACCCTAGCGGGACAGGGGCAAGGGGGCAATCAGCCCCAGCATTTT.

The chain joins TRBV9 to TRBJ2-3; TRBD2 is a possible D gene (5 bases). The V end was cut by 4 bases, the J end by 5 bases, with 14 bases between. Per the germline V gene, CDR1 is SGDLS and CDR2 is YYNGEE. The CDR3 has 14 amino acids. CDR3 protein: CASSSGGRRDTQYF. CDR3 nucleotide sequence: TGTGCCAGCAGCTCTGGCGGGCGCCGAGATACGCAGTATTTT.

A single count supports this clone. V is TRBV6-1 and J is TRBJ1-2; possibly TRBD1 for D (6 bases). V was clipped by 4 bases and J by 3 bases, with 12 bases between them. Germline CDR1 is MNHNS and CDR2 is SASEGT. CDR3 length equals 14 residues. CDR3 loop: CASSARDIHYGYTF. CDR3 sequence (DNA): TGTGCCAGCAGTGCCCGGGACATTCACTATGGCTACACCTTC.

This clone rates as medium-sized (0.01 to 0.1%). V is TRBV19 and J is TRBJ2-1; TRBD2 matches 10 bases. CDR3 length: 15 amino acids. From germline, CDR1 is LNHDA and CDR2 SQIVND (reference sequence). Trimming removed 5 bases from V and 10 bases from J; junction bases left unmatched: 11. The CDR3 sequence is CASSPSSGSAEEQFF. Written as DNA, the CDR3 is TGTGCCAGTAGTCCATCTAGCGGGAGTGCCGAGGAGCAGTTCTTC.

The V and J genes are TRBV28 and TRBJ1-2; the D is unclear. Trimming left V 5 bases short and J 4 bases short, with 11 bases between. The CDR3 spans 13 residues. Germline CDR1 reads MDHEN; CDR2 reads SYDVKM. CDR3 in DNA: TGTGCCAGCAGTGGGCCTGTATTCTATGGCTACACCTTC. This encodes CASSGPVFYGYTF.

V and J are TRBV10-2 and TRBJ2-3, with D maybe TRBD2 (5 bases). The CDR3 consists of 13 residues. Per germline, CDR1 WSHSY and CDR2 SAAADI. V was trimmed by 6 bases and J by 0 bases, leaving 7 bases between them. CDR3 nucleotide sequence: TGCGCCAGCAGGTGGGAGAGCACAGATACGCAGTATTTT. Translated, it gives CASRWESTDTQYF.

The chain employs TRBV28 and TRBJ1-3; D unclear. The germline V gene encodes CDR1 MDHEN and CDR2 SYDVKM. There are 17 residues in the CDR3. Trimming cost V 6 bases and J 0 bases, with 18 bases left between them. The CDR3 DNA reads as TGTGCCAGCAGCCCACCGCCCCACGGAGTCTCTGGAAACACCATATATTTT. Encoded protein: CASSPPPHGVSGNTIYF.

The chain is built from TRBV18 and TRBJ1-6; the D gene is possibly TRBD1 (6 bases). Trimming took off 3 bases at V and 7 bases at J, with 13 bases between the two ends. Germline lookup yields CDR1 KGHSH and CDR2 LQKENI. The CDR3 totals 15 residues. The CDR3 DNA sequence: TGTGCCAGCTCACCGAACCGGGACATAAATTCACCCCTCCACTTT. Its protein is CASSPNRDINSPLHF.

This chain connects TRBV6-1 to TRBJ1-5; D not certain. Trimming shortened V by 2 bases and J by 9 bases, and 14 bases separated the two germline ends. Germline loops: CDR1 MNHNS, CDR2 SASEGT. This CDR3 spans 14 amino acids. This CDR3 reads CASSENGIGPPQHF. The CDR3 DNA follows: TGTGCCAGCAGTGAAAATGGCATTGGGCCGCCCCAGCATTTT.

The rearrangement joins TRBV6-5 to TRBJ1-6, with a possible D match to TRBD1 (5 bases). Trimming took 6 bases from V and 7 from J, leaving 13 bases between them. The CDR3 is made up of 14 amino acids. Per germline, CDR1 MNHEY and CDR2 SVGAGI. Here the CDR3 DNA reads TGTGCCAGCAGCCGAAATGCAGGGAATTCACCCCTCCACTTT. Its protein is CASSRNAGNSPLHF.

The chain links TRBV9 to TRBJ2-1, with 10 bases identical to TRBD2. The CDR3 has 14 residues. CDR1 is SGDLS and CDR2 is YYNGEE in the germline V gene. With 4 bases clipped from V and 7 bases from J, the junction kept 5 bases outside the gene matches. This CDR3 is CASSLAGGANEQFF. DNA of the CDR3: TGTGCCAGCAGCTTAGCGGGAGGAGCGAATGAGCAGTTCTTC. Using reference TRBV9 and TRBJ2-1 for the parts outside the CDR3, the full variable domain is DSGVTQTPKHLITATGQRVTLRCSPRSGDLSVYWYQQSLDQGLQFLIQYYNGEERAKGNILERFSAQQFPDLHSELNLSSLELGDSALYFCASSLAGGANEQFFGPGTRLTVL.

V and J are TRBV7-2 and TRBJ2-3, with TRBD2 matching 7 bases. V was pared by 0 bases and J by 3 bases, with 3 bases of the junction left unmatched. CDR3 length equals 15 residues. Germline CDR1 SGHTA, CDR2 FQGNSA. This chain's CDR3 is CASSLAGGVTDTQYF. DNA of the CDR3: TGTGCCAGCAGCTTAGCGGGAGGGGTGACAGATACGCAGTATTTT.

V gene TRBV5-6 combines with J gene TRBJ2-7, with 10 bases lining up with TRBD2. The CDR3 covers 14 residues. J lost 3 bases, V lost 4 bases, and 4 bases had no gene match. Germline CDR1 is SGHDT and CDR2 is YYEEEE. CDR3 DNA sequence: TGTGCCAGCAGCGCCGCTAGCGGGAGCTACGAGCAGTACTTC. Protein product: CASSAASGSYEQYF.

This rearrangement joins TRBV6-1 to TRBJ2-5; D ambiguous. This CDR3 has 13 residues. V was pared by 3 bases and J by 4 bases, with 9 bases between. Germline-derived CDR1 and CDR2 are MNHNS and SASEGT. CDR3 bases: TGTGCCAGCAGTGAGGGTACAGTAGAGACCCAGTACTTC. Its protein product is CASSEGTVETQYF.

This rearrangement joins TRBV19 to TRBJ2-2, with D tentatively TRBD2 (6 bases). Per the germline V gene, CDR1 is LNHDA and CDR2 is SQIVND (reference sequence). V lost 3 bases and J 4 bases, leaving 12 bases between the germline ends. CDR3 length equals 15 residues. DNA for the CDR3: TGTGCCAGTAGTATGGCTAGCGTGGGCACCGGGGAGCTGTTTTTT. Translating it yields CASSMASVGTGELFF.

The chain links TRBV18 to TRBJ2-7; tentative D call: TRBD2 (5 bases). Germline V gives CDR1 KGHSH, CDR2 LQKENI. V was cut by 5 bases and J by 0 bases, with 11 bases left in between. The CDR3 contains 14 residues. CDR3 in amino acids: CASSSLGVSYEQYF. CDR3 in DNA: TGTGCCAGCTCAAGTCTGGGAGTCTCCTACGAGCAGTACTTC.

V usage is TRBV18 and J usage is TRBJ1-2; 7 bases are a match to TRBD1. Germline V lookup: CDR1 KGHSH, CDR2 LQKENI. V was pared by 5 bases and J by 4 bases, with 13 bases of the junction left unmatched. This CDR3 comprises 16 residues. The CDR3 DNA reads as TGTGCCAGCTCAAGGAAAACCATGGGACAGACCTATGGCTACACCTTC. Amino acids: CASSRKTMGQTYGYTF.

V gene TRBV5-1 combines with J gene TRBJ2-2; D gene unclear. Germline V gene data show CDR1 as SGHRS and CDR2 as YFSETQ. The CDR3 has 16 residues. The V and J ends lost 4 bases and 2 bases respectively, with 15 bases between them. CDR3 bases: TGCGCCAGCAGCCCCCTCAGGTTCTCTAACACCGGGGAGCTGTTTTTT. Protein sequence: CASSPLRFSNTGELFF.

The gene calls are TRBV19 and TRBJ2-7; 8 nucleotides align to TRBD2. V shed 5 bases and J 0 bases; nucleotides not matched to a gene: 6. Germline V gene lookup returns CDR1 LNHDA and CDR2 SQIVND (reference sequence). This CDR3 has 15 residues. The CDR3 nucleotides read TGTGCCAGTAGTGAAAATGCGGGGGGCTCCTACGAGCAGTACTTC. Residues: CASSENAGGSYEQYF.

The rearrangement links TRBV6-5 to TRBJ1-2; 11 bases align to TRBD1. CDR3 length: 13 residues. The V segment lost 8 bases and the J segment 2 bases; nucleotides outside the gene matches: 1. CDR1 and CDR2 from the germline V gene are MNHEY and SVGAGI. The CDR3 DNA sequence: TGTGCCAGCGGACAGGGGGCCAACTATGGCTACACCTTC. Protein: CASGQGANYGYTF.

The chain joins TRBV5-1 to TRBJ2-5, with D hard to call. The CDR3 covers 16 residues. Germline CDR1 SGHRS, CDR2 YFSETQ. The V end was cut by 0 bases, the J end by 2 bases, with 14 bases between. The CDR3 protein is CASSLGLETYQETQYF. In nucleotides, the CDR3 is TGCGCCAGCAGCTTGGGACTGGAAACTTATCAAGAGACCCAGTACTTC.

The chain uses TRBV5-5 and TRBJ2-1; 7 bases are a match to TRBD2. The CDR3 length is 16 residues. Per germline, CDR1 SGHKS and CDR2 YYEKEE (reference sequence). V shed 0 bases, J shed 2 bases, and the junction held 5 bases outside the gene matches. CDR3 DNA sequence: TGTGCCAGCAGCTTGGTGGCGGGAGTGGCCTACAATGAGCAGTTCTTC. Residues: CASSLVAGVAYNEQFF.

CDR3: CASSDTGGPQETQYF. The CDR3 DNA reads TGTGCCAGCAGTGATACGGGAGGGCCTCAAGAGACCCAGTACTTC. J is TRBJ2-5 and V is TRBV25-1; TRBD2 agrees at 8 bases. In germline, CDR1 is MGHDK, CDR2 SYGVNS. Trimming at V came to 3 bases and at J to 2 bases, leaving 5 bases not matched to a gene. This CDR3 has 15 amino acids. Complete variable domain (other parts from reference TRBV25-1 and TRBJ2-5): EADIYQTPRYLVIGTGKKITLECSQTMGHDKMYWYQQDPGMELHLIHYSYGVNSTEKGDLSSESTVSRIRTEHFPLTLESARPSHTSQYLCASSDTGGPQETQYFGPGTRLLVL.